The following is a TCR beta chain sequence with its context. The antigen remains unidentified. Here immunoSEQ multiplex PCR was the method, and the copy in TCRdb shows in-frame clones only, minus some. Among about 2 million clones listed, about 95% were seen once. This CDR3 spans 16 amino acids. In germline, CDR1 is SQVTM, CDR2 ANQGSEA. V lost 8 bases to trimming and J lost 6 bases; unmatched junction nucleotides: 13. These data belong to a study of shared clonotypes between healthy human individuals. Study as a whole: The people who gave samples were a couple of women and a few men aged 18 to 49. Study observations and caveats: Sampling involved blood alone; tissue repertoires likely differ.

Terminally differentiated effector memory CD45RA+ cells were excluded by CCR7 positive selection of CD45RO-negative cells. This receptor was obtained from a man aged 18 to 29 in good health. The chain couples TRBV29-1 to TRBJ1-6; 10 bases are a match to TRBD1. The sample was naive CD8+ T cells sorted from blood. The CDR3 DNA sequence: TGCAGCTTCATGAACCGGGACAGGGGCGTTAATTCACCCCTCCACTTT. It codes for CSFMNRDRGVNSPLHF.